The sequence of this T cell receptor (beta chain) was determined in a study of a mutant IDH1 vaccine in newly diagnosed glioma. The assay was immunoSEQ multiplex PCR, and TCRdb's table has in-frame clones only and misses some. The sample lists 38,000 or so clones, 80% to 90% occurring once. Worth noting for this clone: Its target is unknown.

Stated time point: week 23, last vaccination. In every dose of vaccine, 300 ug of mutant IDH1 20-mer peptide was given alongside topical imiquimod. The sample in question was PBMCs, obtained from a glioma patient whose treatment included an IDH1 peptide vaccine. The receptor was derived from a man aged 35 to 55 with glioma.

CDR3 sequence (DNA): TGTGCCAGCAGCTTGGCGGGGGGAGGGGCCTACAATGAGCAGTTCTTC. It codes for CASSLAGGGAYNEQFF. The chain couples TRBV5-4 to TRBJ2-1; 7 bases are a match to TRBD2. CDR1 is SGHNT and CDR2 is YYREEE in the germline V gene (reference sequence). CDR3 size: 16 residues. V lost 0 bases to trimming and J lost 2 bases; unmatched junction nucleotides: 5.